This TCR beta chain emerged from a study of radiation and T cells in renal cell carcinoma. Notes on this clone: Its antigen is currently unknown.

Broader study findings: No pretreatment tumor biopsies were available for baseline clonotypes. In blood, top tumor clones expanded by 2 weeks, shrinking by 4.

Time point meaning: blood 4 weeks post-SBRT, at nephrectomy. Treatment denoted: 15 Gy SBRT to primary tumor, nephrectomy 4 weeks later. The tumor was a clear cell renal cell carcinoma. The assay was immunoSEQ multiplex PCR, and TCRdb's table has in-frame clones only and misses some. The table includes fewer than 200,000 clones, 88% detected once. The specimen comprised blood, sampled from a patient whose treatment included radiotherapy and nephrectomy. This sequence was found in a woman aged 45-65 years with renal cell carcinoma.

The CDR3 DNA reads TGTGCCAGCAGCGTATGGTCCGTAGCTAACTATGGCTACACCTTC. Its translation: CASSVWSVANYGYTF. The chain employs TRBV9 and TRBJ1-2, with no clear D. V lost 1 base, J lost 0 bases, and 10 bases lay in between. This CDR3 has 15 residues. The germline CDR1 and CDR2 sequences are SGDLS and YYNGEE.